One sample yielded the 9 T cell receptor beta chains listed below, sequenced in a study of CD8 T cells in ankylosing spondylitis. Regarding the study as a whole: Seemingly characteristic of ankylosing spondylitis blood was a TCR beta motif consisting of fewer than 10 highly homologous variants.

No antigens are known for them. TCRdb re-called the 5' RACE reads with MiXCR, one entry per CDR3 protein. Of 700,000 to 1,000,000 distinct CDR3 sequences in the sample, around 11% are singletons; the top ten hold approximately 0.5%. Sequencing input: blood, either unsorted or a sorted T cell fraction (not recorded which). The receptors stem from a male donor with ankylosing spondylitis.

This clonotype came up a few times. The chain is built from TRBV15 and TRBJ1-1; unclear D gene. The CDR3 loop spans 14 amino acids. Germline CDR1 LNHNV, CDR2 YYDKDF (reference sequence). V lost 5 bases and J 0 bases, leaving 10 bases between the germline ends. The CDR3 sequence: CATSSEPVNTEAFF. The CDR3 DNA is TGTGCCACCAGCTCCGAACCGGTGAACACTGAAGCTTTCTTT.

This clonotype has ten or more counts. The gene calls are TRBV4-3 and TRBJ1-2; TRBD1 matches 8 bases. The germline V gene has CDR1 LGHNA and CDR2 YSLEER. With V trimmed by 0 bases and J by 8 bases, 8 bases remained unmatched. This CDR3 has 15 amino acids. CDR3: CASSQDLRGLRGYTF. CDR3 in DNA: TGCGCCAGCAGCCAAGATCTCAGGGGGCTCAGGGGCTACACCTTC.

This clonotype was counted between two and nine times. The J gene is TRBJ2-7, the V gene TRBV20-1, with 7 nucleotides matching TRBD1. This CDR3 spans 13 amino acids. V trimming: 8 bases; J trimming: 1 base; junction bases outside the gene matches: 8. CDR1 is DFQATT, CDR2 SNEGSKA, per germline (reference sequence). Written as DNA, the CDR3 is TGCAGTACGACCGGGACAGCGTCCTACGAGCAGTACTTC. It translates to CSTTGTASYEQYF.

This clonotype has only a few counts. This chain joins TRBV20-1 and TRBJ2-7; the D gene is possibly TRBD1 (6 bases). CDR3 length: 12 amino acids. Per germline, CDR1 DFQATT and CDR2 SNEGSKA (reference sequence). The V end was cut by 6 bases, the J end by 2 bases, with 11 bases between. The CDR3 sequence: CSADGDTYEQYF. The CDR3 nucleotides read TGCAGTGCGGACGGGGACACCTACGAGCAGTACTTC.

This clonotype was seen more than once but under ten times. V usage is TRBV29-1 and J usage is TRBJ2-3, with 13 bases that match TRBD2. CDR1 is SQVTM, CDR2 ANQGSEA, per germline. This CDR3 has 14 amino acids. The V and J ends lost 6 bases and 3 bases, in that order; junction bases with no gene match: 3. This chain's CDR3 is CSVGLAGLTDTQYF. In DNA, the CDR3 is TGCAGCGTGGGACTAGCGGGACTTACAGATACGCAGTATTTT.

In this sample, this clonotype turned up many times. CDR3 in DNA: TGTGCCAGCAGGGCACAGGGGGCATCTTGGTTCTTC. This translates into CASRAQGASWFF. The V and J genes are TRBV6-1 and TRBJ2-1, with TRBD1 matching 9 bases. The germline V gene has CDR1 MNHNS and CDR2 SASEGT. The CDR3 has 12 residues. The junction had 9 bases not matched to a gene; V was cut back by 6 bases and J by 15 bases.

This clonotype was detected only a few times. This chain uses TRBV7-2 with TRBJ2-7; TRBD2 matches at 9 bases. The germline gives CDR1 SGHTA, CDR2 FQGNSA. The CDR3 extends over 15 amino acids. Trimming took 4 bases from V and 3 from J; bases not matched to a gene: 7. CDR3 coding DNA: TGTGCCAGCAGCTACGCTAGCGGGATTATCTACGAGCAGTACTTC. It codes for CASSYASGIIYEQYF.

This clonotype has only a few counts. The V gene is TRBV4-2, the J gene TRBJ1-2; D is possibly TRBD1 (6 bases). Trimming pared 0 bases from V and 5 bases from J, leaving 16 bases between. Germline CDR1 LGHNA, CDR2 YNFKEQ. This CDR3 comprises 16 residues. CDR3: CASSQDPQGLSYGYTF. CDR3 sequence (DNA): TGTGCCAGCAGCCAAGATCCCCAGGGGCTGTCTTATGGCTACACCTTC.

The gene calls are TRBV11-2 and TRBJ2-2, with no clear D. With 0 bases removed from V and 0 bases from J, the gap between germline ends came to 11 bases. CDR1 is SGHAT and CDR2 is FQNNGV in the germline V gene. The CDR3 has 17 residues. The CDR3 DNA follows: TGTGCCAGCAGCTTAGACGGTGTCAGCACGAACACCGGGGAGCTGTTTTTT. Translated: CASSLDGVSTNTGELFF.